Below, 24 T cell receptor beta chains from the same sample are listed, as sequenced in a study of response to subunit inactivated influenza vaccine (dated by TCRdb to 2016 to 2019). The library was generated by RT-PCR. These reads were obtained on an Illumina HiSeq 2500. TCRdb reprocessed the public reads (quality trimming at Q25 with fastp, clone calling with MiXCR) and kept in-frame beta chains. All rows with the same CDR3 protein become a single entry with the most common DNA and genes. This sample holds around 530,000 distinct CDR3 sequences; about 15% were observed only once. Together, the top ten hold less than 4% of the sample. The material sequenced was CD4+ T cells sorted from PBMCs, taken about 23 months after vaccination. All receptors come from a man between 50 and 69 years old who received an inactivated influenza vaccine. Donor details come from another sample of the same person, matched by shared clones.

The V and J genes are TRBV7-9 and TRBJ2-5, with 15 nucleotides matching TRBD2. J lost 5 bases, V lost 5 bases, and 9 bases had no gene match. The CDR3 contains 17 residues. Germline loops: CDR1 SEHNR, CDR2 FQNEAQ (reference sequence). The CDR3 DNA reads as TGTGCCAGCAGCCCTGGGACTAGCGGGAGGTTGGACGAGACCCAGTACTTC. Translated, it gives CASSPGTSGRLDETQYF.

This rearrangement joins TRBV12-3 or TRBV12-4 to TRBJ2-5; 8 bases match TRBD2. The V and J ends lost 6 bases and 6 bases, in that order; junction bases with no gene match: 3. The CDR3 runs to 12 residues. CDR3 loop: CASSGRAKTQYF. In nucleotides, the CDR3 is TGTGCCAGCAGCGGGAGGGCCAAGACCCAGTACTTC.

This clonotype was detected a few times. The chain recombines TRBV6-4 with TRBJ2-1; 12 positions agree with TRBD1. The CDR3 loop spans 16 amino acids. V trimming: 4 bases; J trimming: 7 bases; junction bases outside the gene matches: 8. Germline lookup yields CDR1 MRHNA and CDR2 SNTAGT. Here the CDR3 reads CASSGTGTGGRNEQFF. The CDR3, as DNA: TGTGCCAGCAGTGGCACCGGGACAGGGGGCCGAAATGAGCAGTTCTTC.

This clonotype was counted between two and nine times. J is TRBJ2-7 and V is TRBV3-1; D is unresolved. Germline V gene lookup returns CDR1 LGHDT and CDR2 YNNKEL (reference sequence). Trimming shortened V by 4 bases and J by 3 bases, and 7 bases separated the two germline ends. The CDR3 loop spans 12 amino acids. This chain's CDR3 is CASSRTNYEQYF. In DNA, the CDR3 is TGTGCCAGCAGCCGAACAAACTACGAGCAGTACTTC.

This clonotype was recorded many times. This chain uses TRBV12-3 or TRBV12-4 with TRBJ2-5, with D perhaps matching TRBD2 (5 bases). Trimming removed 3 bases from V and 5 bases from J, with 10 bases in between. The CDR3 has 13 amino acids. Here the CDR3 DNA reads TGTGCCAGCAGTTTTCGGGGTGGGGAGACCCAGTACTTC. It yields the protein CASSFRGGETQYF.

This clonotype has only a few counts. The chain recombines TRBV10-3 with TRBJ2-2, with 8 bases matching TRBD2. This CDR3 is built from 16 residues. Germline V gives CDR1 ENHRY, CDR2 SYGVKD. V was pared by 10 bases and J by 0 bases, with 10 bases of the junction left unmatched. This chain's CDR3 is CATTDRAGANTGELFF. Written as DNA, the CDR3 is TGTGCCACCACAGACCGAGCGGGGGCGAACACCGGGGAGCTGTTTTTT.

Only a few counts were recorded for this clonotype. This CDR3 reads CASNLGYEQYF. The CDR3 DNA reads TGTGCCAGCAACCTGGGCTACGAGCAGTACTTC. The chain is built from TRBV28 and TRBJ2-7, with unresolved D. CDR1 is MDHEN, CDR2 SYDVKM, per germline. Trimming removed 7 bases at V and 3 bases at J, with 7 bases between. CDR3 length: 11 residues. Complete variable domain (other parts from reference TRBV28 and TRBJ2-7): DVKVTQSSRYLVKRTGEKVFLECVQDMDHENMFWYRQDPGLGLRLIYFSYDVKMKEKGDIPEGYSVSREKKERFSLILESASTNQTSMYLCASNLGYEQYFGPGTRLTVT.

The chain has TRBV6-1 and TRBJ1-1; D remains unclear. CDR1 is MNHNS and CDR2 is SASEGT in the germline V gene. This CDR3 comprises 14 residues. V lost 4 bases and J lost 0, with 9 bases in between. The CDR3 DNA is TGTGCCAGCAGTGTTGAGGGTCTGAACACTGAAGCTTTCTTT. This encodes CASSVEGLNTEAFF.

The chain combines TRBV12-3 or TRBV12-4 with TRBJ1-2; 11 positions agree with TRBD1. This CDR3 has 14 residues. With V trimmed by 6 bases and J by 6 bases, 6 bases remained unmatched. In DNA, the CDR3 is TGTGCCAGCAGCAAAAGGACAGGGGGCGATGGCTACACCTTC. It translates to CASSKRTGGDGYTF.

This clonotype was observed a few times. V is TRBV7-2 and J is TRBJ2-7, with a weak D call TRBD1 (6 bases). The CDR3 length is 17 residues. From germline, CDR1 is SGHTA and CDR2 FQGNSA. Trimming shortened V by 1 base and J by 4 bases, and 20 bases separated the two germline ends. The CDR3 DNA is TGTGCCAGCAGCTTAGTAGGTGGCAGGGGAAAAATGTACGAGCAGTACTTC. Its translation is CASSLVGGRGKMYEQYF.

The chain couples TRBV3-1 to TRBJ1-1; D is unresolved. Germline CDR1 is LGHDT and CDR2 is YNNKEL (reference sequence). This CDR3 is built from 14 residues. V dropped 4 bases and J dropped 1 base, with 10 bases sitting between them. The CDR3 DNA reads as TGTGCCAGCAGCCGAACTACGGGGAACACTGAAGCTTTCTTT. Its protein is CASSRTTGNTEAFF.

There are many counts of this clonotype. This chain uses TRBV5-1 with TRBJ2-3; TRBD2 is a possible D gene (6 bases). Trimming stripped 1 base from V and 0 bases from J, with 15 bases between. The germline V gene encodes CDR1 SGHRS and CDR2 YFSETQ. The CDR3 covers 17 residues. Here the CDR3 DNA reads TGCGCCAGCAGCTTGAGTCCCGGGGGTACTAGCACAGATACGCAGTATTTT. It codes for CASSLSPGGTSTDTQYF.

This clonotype was detected a few times. CDR3 coding DNA: TGTGCCACCCAAACAGGGCGTCACCCCACCCAGGAGCAGTACTTC. It yields the protein CATQTGRHPTQEQYF. V gene TRBV15 combines with J gene TRBJ2-7; TRBD1 might be the D (6 bases). The CDR3 sequence is 15 residues long. Trimming cost V 8 bases and J 7 bases, with 24 bases left between them. Looked up from germline, CDR1 is LNHNV and CDR2 is YYDKDF (reference sequence).

The V gene is TRBV12-3 or TRBV12-4, the J gene TRBJ1-5; D might be TRBD1 (5 bases). The CDR3 is made up of 15 amino acids. Deletions cut 3 bases from V and 7 bases from J, with 16 bases between. CDR3 region: CASSLTPRQFQPQHF. CDR3 DNA sequence: TGTGCCAGCAGTTTGACCCCCCGACAGTTCCAGCCCCAGCATTTT.

This clonotype appeared a few times. The gene calls are TRBV4-2 and TRBJ2-3, with 8 positions matching TRBD1. The V gene end was trimmed by 4 bases and the J gene end by 2 bases; junction bases not matched to a gene: 2. CDR3 length equals 14 residues. Germline V CDR1 and CDR2: LGHNA, YNFKEQ. The CDR3 spells CASSPDRATDTQYF. CDR3 DNA: TGTGCCAGCAGCCCGGACAGGGCCACAGATACGCAGTATTTT.

This sequence joins TRBV12-3 or TRBV12-4 and TRBJ2-1; D perhaps matches TRBD1 (6 bases). The CDR3 has 12 residues. V was pared by 1 base and J by 10 bases, with 8 bases between. The CDR3 sequence is CASSLGGQEQFF. DNA for the CDR3: TGTGCCAGCAGTTTAGGGGGGCAGGAGCAGTTCTTC.

This clonotype was seen repeatedly, ten times or more. This chain connects TRBV5-1 to TRBJ2-3; D possibly uses TRBD1 or TRBD2 (7 bases each). Germline CDR1 is SGHRS and CDR2 is YFSETQ. This CDR3 spans 16 amino acids. V gave up 0 bases and J gave up 1 base, with 12 bases separating them. The DNA for the CDR3 is TGCGCCAGCAGCTTGGAACCAGGGGGGGGCACAGATACGCAGTATTTT. This encodes CASSLEPGGGTDTQYF.

This clonotype was observed a few times. The chain is built from TRBV24-1 and TRBJ1-5; no clear D. Between the trimmed V and J ends, which lost 5 bases and 0 bases, there was a span of 4 bases. Germline V gene lookup returns CDR1 KGHDR and CDR2 SFDVKD. This CDR3 has 13 residues. CDR3 DNA: TGTGCCACCAGTGGCGATAGCAATCAGCCCCAGCATTTT. It yields the protein CATSGDSNQPQHF.

The gene calls are TRBV9 and TRBJ2-7; 11 bases align to TRBD2. The CDR3 loop spans 14 amino acids. The trim removed 4 bases at V and 3 bases at J, leaving 3 bases unmatched. The V gene's germline CDR1 is SGDLS and CDR2 YYNGEE. In DNA, the CDR3 is TGTGCCAGCAGCCCTACTAGCGGGGGCTACGAGCAGTACTTC. This translates into CASSPTSGGYEQYF.

CDR3 residues: CATQRNTGELFF. The CDR3 nucleotides are TGCGCCACCCAACGGAACACCGGGGAGCTGTTTTTT. The chain employs TRBV5-1 and TRBJ2-2; no definite D call. CDR3 length equals 12 residues. The germline gives CDR1 SGHRS, CDR2 YFSETQ. The ends were cut back, 9 bases at V and 1 base at J, with 7 bases in the middle.

This chain links TRBV4-1 with TRBJ2-1; weak D call: TRBD1 (6 bases). CDR1 is MGHRA and CDR2 is YSYEKL in the germline V gene. Trimming shortened V by 4 bases and J by 4 bases, and 20 bases separated the two germline ends. This CDR3 comprises 17 residues. CDR3 sequence: CASSPSPTGLVYNEQFF. In DNA, the CDR3 is TGCGCCAGCAGCCCCTCCCCAACAGGGTTGGTGTACAATGAGCAGTTCTTC.

This clonotype was observed a few times. V gene TRBV11-2 combines with J gene TRBJ1-6; no firm D call. CDR3 length: 16 amino acids. Trimming removed 0 bases at V and 10 bases at J, with 16 bases between. Germline CDR1 and CDR2: SGHAT and FQNNGV. For the CDR3, the DNA is TGTGCCAGCAGCTTAGATCGATTATGGAACGGGTCACCCCTCCACTTT. This gives the protein CASSLDRLWNGSPLHF.

This chain uses TRBV4-3 with TRBJ1-5; 7 nucleotides line up with TRBD1. This CDR3 contains 16 residues. The germline V gene has CDR1 LGHNA and CDR2 YSLEER. J lost 1 base, V lost 0 bases, and 3 bases had no gene match. DNA of the CDR3: TGCGCCAGCAGCCAAGATACAGGGGTAAGCAATCAGCCCCAGCATTTT. Its translation: CASSQDTGVSNQPQHF.

The chain joins TRBV5-1 to TRBJ2-2, with unresolved D. This CDR3 has 16 amino acids. The V end was cut by 3 bases, the J end by 3 bases, with 15 bases between. CDR1 and CDR2 (germline): SGHRS, YFSETQ. CDR3 sequence reads: CASSSALSGHTGELFF. CDR3 sequence (DNA): TGCGCCAGCAGCTCCGCCCTGTCGGGTCACACCGGGGAGCTGTTTTTT.